This TCR beta chain emerged from a study of identical twins. CDR3 length: 15 residues. Per the germline V gene, CDR1 is SGHRS and CDR2 is YFSETQ. V lost 0 bases and J lost 8; bases outside the gene matches: 9. This clonotype showed up just a few times. One entry per CDR3 protein results from TCRdb running MiXCR on the 5' RACE reads. The table lists 410,000 or so distinct CDR3 sequences, 18% of them singletons. Sequenced input: naive T cells sorted from blood. This receptor was taken from a man aged 45 to 65 in good health. V and J are TRBV5-1 and TRBJ1-2, with 8 nucleotides matching TRBD1. For the CDR3, the DNA is TGCGCCAGCAGCTTGGCCATTTCAGGGGGCCACGGCTACACCTTC. Encoded protein: CASSLAISGGHGYTF.